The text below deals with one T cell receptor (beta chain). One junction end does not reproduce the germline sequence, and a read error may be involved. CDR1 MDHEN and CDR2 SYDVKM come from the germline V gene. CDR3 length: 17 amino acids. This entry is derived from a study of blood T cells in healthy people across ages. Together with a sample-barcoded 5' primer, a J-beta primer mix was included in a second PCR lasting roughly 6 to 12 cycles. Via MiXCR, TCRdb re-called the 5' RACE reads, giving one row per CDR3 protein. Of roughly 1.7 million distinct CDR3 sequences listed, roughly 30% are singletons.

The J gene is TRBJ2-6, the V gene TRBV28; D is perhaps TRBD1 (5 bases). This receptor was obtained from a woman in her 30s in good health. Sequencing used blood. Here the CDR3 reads CASSLGSPISGANVRTF. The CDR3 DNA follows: TGTGCCAGCAGTTTGGGCAGCCCCATCTCTGGGGCCAACGTCCGGACTTTC.